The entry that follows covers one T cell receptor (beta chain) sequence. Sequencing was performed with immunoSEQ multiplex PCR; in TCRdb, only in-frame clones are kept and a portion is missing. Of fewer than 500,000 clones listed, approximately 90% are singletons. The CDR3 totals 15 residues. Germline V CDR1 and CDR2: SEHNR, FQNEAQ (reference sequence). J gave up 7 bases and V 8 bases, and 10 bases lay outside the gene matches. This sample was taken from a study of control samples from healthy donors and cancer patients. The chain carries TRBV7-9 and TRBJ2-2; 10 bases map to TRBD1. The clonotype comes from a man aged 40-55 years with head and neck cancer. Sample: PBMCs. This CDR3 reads CASGLGDRGFGELFF. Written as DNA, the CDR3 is TGTGCCAGCGGGCTAGGGGACAGGGGATTCGGGGAGCTGTTTTTT.